The 4 T cell receptor beta chains reported below all come from one sample, sequenced in a study of CD8 T cells in Susac syndrome. Random hexamers primed reverse transcription of about 0.45 to 1 ug RNA. TCRdb processed the immunoSEQ multiplex PCR reads anew with MiXCR; each CDR3 protein has one entry. The table has 95,000 to 150,000 distinct CDR3 sequences, about 94% seen once. Specimen: CD8+ T cells from PBMCs. The receptors come from a human donor with Susac syndrome.

The CDR3 DNA reads TGCAGCGTACCTCGACAGGGGGGGGCCGGGGAGCTGTTTTTT. Amino acid sequence: CSVPRQGGAGELFF. The rearrangement uses TRBV29-1 and TRBJ2-2; 9 bases map to TRBD1. In germline, CDR1 is SQVTM, CDR2 ANQGSEA. The CDR3 has 14 amino acids. V lost 6 bases to trimming and J lost 6 bases; unmatched junction nucleotides: 8.

This chain joins TRBV12-5 and TRBJ2-5; the D is unclear. This CDR3 contains 11 residues. Trimming took 6 bases from V and 4 from J, leaving 6 bases between them. Germline V gene sequence: CDR1 LGHNT, CDR2 FRNRAP. For the CDR3, the DNA is TGTGCTAGTGGGAAAATAGAGACCCAGTACTTC. It codes for CASGKIETQYF.

The chain employs TRBV12-3 or TRBV12-4 and TRBJ2-2; D ambiguous. The CDR3 covers 14 residues. The V gene lost 0 bases and the J gene lost 5 bases, with 7 bases spanning the gap. Here the CDR3 DNA reads TGTGCCAGCAGTTTAGCGCGGCAGACCGGGGAGCTGTTTTTT. It specifies CASSLARQTGELFF.

The CDR3 sequence is CAISGTGGQPQHF. Here the CDR3 DNA reads TGTGCCATCAGCGGGACAGGGGGTCAGCCCCAGCATTTT. The chain uses TRBV10-3 and TRBJ1-5, with TRBD1 identical over 11 bases. CDR3 length equals 13 residues. V lost 6 bases to trimming and J lost 6 bases; unmatched junction nucleotides: 1. In germline, CDR1 is ENHRY, CDR2 SYGVKD.